The clone carrying this T cell receptor beta chain was counted between two and nine times. Its antigen is not known. Trimming cost V 5 bases and J 4 bases, with 11 bases left between them. The CDR3 runs to 14 residues. CDR1 is SGHTA and CDR2 is FQGNSA in the germline V gene. PCR was performed a second time for about 6 to 11 cycles using a sample-barcoded 5' primer and a J-beta primer mix. MiXCR was run by TCRdb on the 5' RACE reads, yielding one entry per CDR3 protein. The sample has about 720,000 distinct CDR3 sequences; just under 25% are singletons. The entry originates in a study of blood T cells in healthy people across ages. Study-level points and caveats: Total diversity from one million sequenced T cells was likely underestimated.

The same data also contributed to another study, on T cells of mothers and their children.

The gene calls are TRBV7-2 and TRBJ1-4, with D possibly matching TRBD1 (6 bases). Sample: blood. The TCR originated in a boy aged 5-17 years in good health. The CDR3 DNA reads TGTGCCAGCAGCAGACAGGTTGTTAATGAAAAACTGTTTTTT. Protein sequence: CASSRQVVNEKLFF.